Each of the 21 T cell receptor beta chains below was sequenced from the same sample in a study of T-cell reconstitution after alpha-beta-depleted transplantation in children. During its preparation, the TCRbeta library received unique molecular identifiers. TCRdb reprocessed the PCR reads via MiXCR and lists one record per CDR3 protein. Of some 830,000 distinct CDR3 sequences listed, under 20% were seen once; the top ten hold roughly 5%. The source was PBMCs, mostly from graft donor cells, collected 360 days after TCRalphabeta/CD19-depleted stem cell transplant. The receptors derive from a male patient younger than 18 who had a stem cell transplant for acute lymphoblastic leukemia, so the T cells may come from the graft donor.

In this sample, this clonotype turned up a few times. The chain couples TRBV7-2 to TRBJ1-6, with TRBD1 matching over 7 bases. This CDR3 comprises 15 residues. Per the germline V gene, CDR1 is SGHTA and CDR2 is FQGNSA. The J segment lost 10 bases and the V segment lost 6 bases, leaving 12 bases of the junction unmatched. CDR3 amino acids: CASRFQGVKNSPLHF. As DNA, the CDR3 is TGTGCCAGCAGATTCCAGGGGGTCAAGAACTCACCCCTCCACTTT.

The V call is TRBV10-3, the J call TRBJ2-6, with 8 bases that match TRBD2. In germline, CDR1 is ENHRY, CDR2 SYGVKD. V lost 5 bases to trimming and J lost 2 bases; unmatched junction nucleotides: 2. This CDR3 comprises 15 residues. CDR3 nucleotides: TGTGCCATCAGTCGGGAGGGGGCTGGGGCCAACGTCCTGACTTTC. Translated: CAISREGAGANVLTF.

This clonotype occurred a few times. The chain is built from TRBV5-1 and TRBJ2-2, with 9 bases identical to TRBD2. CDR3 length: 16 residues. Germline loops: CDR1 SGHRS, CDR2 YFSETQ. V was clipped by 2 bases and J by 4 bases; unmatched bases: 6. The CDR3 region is CASSLPGLATTGELFF. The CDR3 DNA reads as TGCGCCAGCAGCTTACCGGGACTAGCTACCACCGGGGAGCTGTTTTTT.

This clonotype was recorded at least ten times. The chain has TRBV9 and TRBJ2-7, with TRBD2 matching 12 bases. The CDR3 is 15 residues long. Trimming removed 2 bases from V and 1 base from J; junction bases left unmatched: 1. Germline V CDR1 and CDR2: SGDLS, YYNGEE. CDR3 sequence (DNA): TGTGCCAGCAGCGTTGGACTAGCGGGATCCTACGAGCAGTACTTC. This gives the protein CASSVGLAGSYEQYF.

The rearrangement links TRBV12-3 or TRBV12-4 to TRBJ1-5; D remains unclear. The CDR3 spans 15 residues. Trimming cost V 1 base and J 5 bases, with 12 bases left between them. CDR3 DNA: TGTGCCAGCAGTTTAGAGGGAGGCCGGGATCAGCCCCAGCATTTT. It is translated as CASSLEGGRDQPQHF.

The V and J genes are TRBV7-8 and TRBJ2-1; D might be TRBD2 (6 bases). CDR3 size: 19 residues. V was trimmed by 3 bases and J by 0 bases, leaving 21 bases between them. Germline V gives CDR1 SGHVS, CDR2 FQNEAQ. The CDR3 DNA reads TGTGCCAGCAGCTTCCACCCCACTTCTCTAGCGACCTCCTACAATGAGCAGTTCTTC. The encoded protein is CASSFHPTSLATSYNEQFF.

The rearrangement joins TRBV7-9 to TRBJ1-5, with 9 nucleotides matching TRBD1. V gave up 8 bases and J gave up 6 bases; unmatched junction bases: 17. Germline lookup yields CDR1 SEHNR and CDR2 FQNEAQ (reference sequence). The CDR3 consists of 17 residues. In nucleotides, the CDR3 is TGTGCCAGCGGATCGGGACAGGGAGTCTCGGGCCGTCAGCCCCAGCATTTT. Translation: CASGSGQGVSGRQPQHF.

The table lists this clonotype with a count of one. The CDR3 sequence: CASSEAGQETQYF. The CDR3 DNA sequence: TGCGCCAGCAGTGAGGCGGGTCAAGAGACCCAGTACTTC. The J gene is TRBJ2-5, the V gene TRBV10-1; D possibly corresponds to TRBD2 (5 bases). From germline, CDR1 is WNHNN and CDR2 SYGVQD (reference sequence). The CDR3 contains 13 residues. V lost 2 bases, J lost 2 bases, and 6 bases lay in between.

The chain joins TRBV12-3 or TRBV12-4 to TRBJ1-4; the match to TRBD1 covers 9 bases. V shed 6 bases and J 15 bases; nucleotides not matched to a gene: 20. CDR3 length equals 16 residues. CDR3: CASSPALGDRAQRVFF. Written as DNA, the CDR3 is TGTGCCAGCAGCCCCGCGTTAGGGGACAGGGCTCAAAGGGTGTTTTTT.

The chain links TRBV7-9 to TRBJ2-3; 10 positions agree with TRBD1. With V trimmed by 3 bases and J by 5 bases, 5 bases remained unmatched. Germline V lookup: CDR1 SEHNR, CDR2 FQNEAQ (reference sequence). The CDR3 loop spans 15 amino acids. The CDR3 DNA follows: TGTGCCAGCAGCTTCCTGACAGGGGGCGAAGATACGCAGTATTTT. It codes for CASSFLTGGEDTQYF.

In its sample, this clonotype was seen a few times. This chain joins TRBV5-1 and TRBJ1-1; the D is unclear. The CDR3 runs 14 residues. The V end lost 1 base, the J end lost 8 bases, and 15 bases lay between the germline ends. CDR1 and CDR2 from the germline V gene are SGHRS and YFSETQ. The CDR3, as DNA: TGCGCCAGCAGCTTGCTGACTAACGCCCCGGAAGCTTTCTTT. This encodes CASSLLTNAPEAFF.

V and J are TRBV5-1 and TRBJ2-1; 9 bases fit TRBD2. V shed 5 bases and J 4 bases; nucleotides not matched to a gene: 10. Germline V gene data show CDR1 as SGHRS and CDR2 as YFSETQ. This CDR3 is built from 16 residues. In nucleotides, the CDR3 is TGCGCCAGCAGACACGCGGGAGGGAGGGATTACAATGAGCAGTTCTTC. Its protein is CASRHAGGRDYNEQFF.

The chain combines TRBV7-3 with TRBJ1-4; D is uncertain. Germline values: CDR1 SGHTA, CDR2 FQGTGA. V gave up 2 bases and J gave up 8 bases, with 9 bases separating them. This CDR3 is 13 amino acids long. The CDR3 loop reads CASSLLEAEKLFF. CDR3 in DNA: TGTGCCAGCAGCTTACTCGAGGCCGAAAAACTGTTTTTT.

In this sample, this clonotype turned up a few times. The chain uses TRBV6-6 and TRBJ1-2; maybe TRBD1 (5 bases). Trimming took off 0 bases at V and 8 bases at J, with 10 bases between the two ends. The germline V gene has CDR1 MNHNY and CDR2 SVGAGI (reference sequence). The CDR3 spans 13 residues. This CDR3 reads CASSYSGDNGYTF. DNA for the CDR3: TGTGCCAGCAGTTACTCAGGGGATAACGGCTACACCTTC.

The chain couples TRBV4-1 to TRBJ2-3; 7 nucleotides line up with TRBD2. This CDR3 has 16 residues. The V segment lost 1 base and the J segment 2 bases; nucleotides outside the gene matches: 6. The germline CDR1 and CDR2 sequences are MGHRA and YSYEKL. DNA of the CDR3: TGCGCCAGCAGCCAAGCCAGCGGGGCCAACACAGATACGCAGTATTTT. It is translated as CASSQASGANTDTQYF.

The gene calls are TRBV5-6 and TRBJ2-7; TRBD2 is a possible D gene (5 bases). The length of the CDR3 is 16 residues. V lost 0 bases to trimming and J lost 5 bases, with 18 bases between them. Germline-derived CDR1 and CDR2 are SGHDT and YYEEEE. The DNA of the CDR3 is TGTGCCAGCAGCTTGGGGCCGGGATGGGAAAGAAACGAGCAGTACTTC. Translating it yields CASSLGPGWERNEQYF.

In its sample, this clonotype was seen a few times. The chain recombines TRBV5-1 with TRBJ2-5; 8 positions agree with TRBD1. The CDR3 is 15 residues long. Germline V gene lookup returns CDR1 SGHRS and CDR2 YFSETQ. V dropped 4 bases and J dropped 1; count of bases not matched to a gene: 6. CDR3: CASSQGTGGQETQYF. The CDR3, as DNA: TGCGCCAGCAGCCAAGGTACAGGGGGCCAAGAGACCCAGTACTTC.

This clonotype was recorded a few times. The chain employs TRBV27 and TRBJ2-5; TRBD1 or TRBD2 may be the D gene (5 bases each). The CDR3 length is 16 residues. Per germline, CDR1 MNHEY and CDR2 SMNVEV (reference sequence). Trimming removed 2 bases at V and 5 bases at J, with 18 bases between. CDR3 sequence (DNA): TGTGCCAGCAGTTTAAGTTGGGACCCGGTCGGCGAGACCCAGTACTTC. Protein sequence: CASSLSWDPVGETQYF.

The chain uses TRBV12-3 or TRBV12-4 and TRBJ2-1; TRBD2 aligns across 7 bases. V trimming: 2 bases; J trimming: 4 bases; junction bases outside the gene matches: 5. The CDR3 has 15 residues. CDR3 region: CASSLLTSRYNEQFF. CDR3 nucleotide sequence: TGTGCCAGCAGTTTACTGACTAGCAGATACAATGAGCAGTTCTTC.

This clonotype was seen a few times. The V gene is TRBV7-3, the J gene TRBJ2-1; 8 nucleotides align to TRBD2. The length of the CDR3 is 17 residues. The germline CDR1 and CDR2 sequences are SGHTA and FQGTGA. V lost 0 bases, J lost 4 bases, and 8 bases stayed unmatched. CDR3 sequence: CASSLTGGVPSYNEQFF. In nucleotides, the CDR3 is TGTGCCAGCAGCTTAACCGGGGGGGTCCCATCTTACAATGAGCAGTTCTTC.

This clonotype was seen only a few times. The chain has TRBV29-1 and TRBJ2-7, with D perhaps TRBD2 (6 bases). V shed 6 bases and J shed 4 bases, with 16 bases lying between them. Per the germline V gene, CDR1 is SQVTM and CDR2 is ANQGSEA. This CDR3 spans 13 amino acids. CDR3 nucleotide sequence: TGCAGCGTAGCCCGCGGGATGTTGTACGAGCAGTACTTC. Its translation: CSVARGMLYEQYF.